A selection of T cell receptor beta chains follows, all from one sample in a study of blood T cell repertoires in COVID-19. TCRdb's table, derived via immunoSEQ multiplex PCR, lists solely in-frame clones and lacks some. The sample carries roughly 260,000 clones, over 80% recorded once. The source material was PBMCs or T cells enriched from blood (not recorded which). The receptors here all came from a woman between 18 and 30 years old who had recovered from COVID-19. The CDR3 runs from the conserved cysteine through the conserved F or W. The D gene is left open where the match is weak. Not all rows give a size; the values are once, few, many and, for expanded clones, a class.

>TRBJ1-5|TRBD1|NA|TRBV7-9
CASSSTGGGQPQHF
TGTGCCAGCAGCTCGACAGGGGGGGGTCAGCCCCAGCATTTT
>TRBJ1-2|TRBD1|NA|TRBV28
CASSPGQGLSYGYTF
TGTGCCAGCAGCCCGGGACAGGGGCTGTCCTATGGCTACACCTTC
>TRBJ2-3|NA|NA|TRBV3-1/TRBV3-2
CASSQSVSSTDTQYF
TGTGCCAGCAGCCAAAGCGTCAGTAGCACAGATACGCAGTATTTT
>TRBJ2-1|NA|NA|TRBV28
CASSGAASSYNEQFF
TGTGCCAGCTCTGGAGCGGCCAGCTCCTACAATGAGCAGTTCTTC
>TRBJ1-1|TRBD1|NA|TRBV3-1/TRBV3-2
CASSQHPTGGNTEAFF
TGTGCCAGCAGCCAACATCCGACAGGGGGGAACACTGAAGCTTTCTTT
>TRBJ1-2|TRBD1|NA|TRBV12-3/TRBV12-4
CASSRDREGYTF
TGTGCCAGCAGCCGTGACAGGGAGGGCTACACCTTC
>TRBJ2-1|NA|NA|TRBV24-1
CATSDGGRLGVFF
TGTGCCACCAGTGATGGAGGACGCTTAGGAGTATTCTTC
>TRBJ1-1|NA|NA|TRBV28
CASSPDWGEFLNTEAFF
TGTGCCAGCAGTCCTGACTGGGGAGAGTTTCTGAACACTGAAGCTTTCTTT
>TRBJ2-7|NA|few|TRBV7-9
CASSFNSNEQYF
TGTGCCAGCAGCTTTAATAGCAACGAGCAGTACTTC
>TRBJ2-3|TRBD2|NA|TRBV9
CASSSGTSGVTDTQYF
TGTGCCAGCAGCTCCGGGACTAGCGGGGTCACAGATACGCAGTATTTT
>TRBJ2-1|TRBD2|NA|TRBV5-5
CASTPGGLSMFNEQFF
TGTGCCAGCACCCCGGGGGGTCTTTCCATGTTCAATGAGCAGTTCTTC